The 17 T cell receptor beta chains presented below share a single source sample, sequenced in a study of beta chain features in type 1 diabetes. Reverse transcribing all isolated RNA meant expressed TCRB transcripts were sequenced. Repertoires were generated with immunoSEQ multiplex PCR, while TCRdb's copy carries only in-frame clones and drops some. Counted here are fewer than 250,000 clones, around 9.6% occurring once; the ten biggest clones make up around 0.031%. Material for sequencing was naive CD4+ T cells from blood. The source of these receptors is a woman in her late teens or twenties in good health.

This clone was recorded a few times. This chain joins TRBV30 and TRBJ2-7; 8 bases match TRBD1. This CDR3 is built from 15 residues. V lost 2 bases to trimming and J lost 7 bases; unmatched junction nucleotides: 13. CDR1 is GTSNPN, CDR2 SVGIG, per germline (reference sequence). CDR3 nucleotides: TGTGCCTGGAGTCCAGTGGGACAGGAAACAGGGGAGCAGTACTTC. Translating gives CAWSPVGQETGEQYF.

This clone turned up a few times. The same CDR3 can be traced to other DNA sequences in this sample. The chain links TRBV5-1 to TRBJ2-7; perhaps TRBD1 as D (5 bases). The ends were cut back, 4 bases at V and 0 bases at J, with 8 bases in the middle. The V gene's germline CDR1 is SGHRS and CDR2 YFSETQ. The CDR3 has 13 residues. CDR3 residues: CASSGDSSYEQYF. CDR3 bases: TGCGCCAGCAGCGGCGACAGCTCCTACGAGCAGTACTTC. Full variable domain (remainder filled in from reference TRBV5-1 and TRBJ2-7): KAGVTQTPRYLIKTRGQQVTLSCSPISGHRSVSWYQQTPGQGLQFLFEYFSETQRNKGNFPGRFSGRQFSNSRSEMNVSTLELGDSALYLCASSGDSSYEQYFGPGTRLTVT.

The rearrangement uses TRBV30 and TRBJ1-4; weak D call: TRBD1 (5 bases). The germline gives CDR1 GTSNPN, CDR2 SVGIG (reference sequence). Trimming cost V 0 bases and J 4 bases, with 9 bases left between them. The CDR3 sequence is 14 residues long. The CDR3 DNA reads as TGTGCCTGGAGTGTGTCGGGGGGTAATGAAAAACTGTTTTTT. Translated, it gives CAWSVSGGNEKLFF. Using reference TRBV30 and TRBJ1-4 for the parts outside the CDR3, the full variable domain is SQTIHQWPATLVQPVGSPLSLECTVEGTSNPNLYWYRQAAGRGLQLLFYSVGIGQISSEVPQNLSASRPQDRQFILSSKKLLLSDSGFYLCAWSVSGGNEKLFFGSGTQLSVL.

The CDR3 sequence is CASSYLDRGQVIV. CDR3 nucleotide sequence: TGTGCCAGCAGTTACCTAGACAGGGGCCAGGTCATTGTC. The rearrangement joins TRBV6-6 to TRBJ2-7, with TRBD1 matching over 8 bases. The CDR3 extends over 13 amino acids. Germline-derived CDR1 and CDR2 are MNHNY and SVGAGI (reference sequence).

In its sample, this clone was seen many times. This chain connects TRBV30 to TRBJ2-6; 7 bases fit TRBD1. The CDR3 consists of 16 residues. Germline CDR1 and CDR2: GTSNPN and SVGIG (reference sequence). After removal of 5 bases from V and 1 base from J, the junction contained 8 bases not matched to a gene. The DNA for the CDR3 is TGTGCCTGGTACACAGGGGTCCTTTCTGGGGCCAACGTCCTGACTTTC. This sequence encodes CAWYTGVLSGANVLTF.

This clone was detected a few times. The chain combines TRBV5-1 with TRBJ2-3; D is possibly TRBD2 (6 bases). V was cut by 4 bases and J by 6 bases, with 18 bases left in between. In germline, CDR1 is SGHRS, CDR2 YFSETQ. The length of the CDR3 is 15 residues. CDR3 coding DNA: TGCGCCAGCAGCCTGGGGGACGCGGGGCCTGATACGCAGTATTTT. Amino acids: CASSLGDAGPDTQYF.

This chain joins TRBV14 and TRBJ1-1; TRBD1 aligns across 7 bases. The CDR3 loop spans 15 amino acids. J gave up 3 bases and V 5 bases, and 9 bases lay outside the gene matches. In germline, CDR1 is SGHDN, CDR2 FVKESK. Here the CDR3 reads CASSIRTGRDTEAFF. The CDR3 coding sequence is TGTGCCAGCAGCATTAGGACAGGACGGGACACTGAAGCTTTCTTT.

This clone was counted at least ten times. This chain connects TRBV30 to TRBJ2-7; no firm D call. V gave up 5 bases and J gave up 3 bases, with 8 bases separating them. CDR1 and CDR2 (germline): GTSNPN, SVGIG (reference sequence). This CDR3 has 11 amino acids. CDR3 DNA: TGTGCCTGGGGATACAGCTACGAGCAGTACTTC. Residues: CAWGYSYEQYF.

V gene TRBV5-6 combines with J gene TRBJ2-1, with D hard to call. CDR3 length: 14 amino acids. CDR1 SGHDT and CDR2 YYEEEE come from the germline V gene. V was clipped by 1 base and J by 5 bases, with 10 bases between them. The CDR3 DNA reads as TGTGCCAGCAGCTTGTCACAGACCAACAATGAGCAGTTCTTC. Translated, it gives CASSLSQTNNEQFF. Complete variable domain (other parts from reference TRBV5-6 and TRBJ2-1): DAGVTQSPTHLIKTRGQQVTLRCSPKSGHDTVSWYQQALGQGPQFIFQYYEEEERQRGNFPDRFSGHQFPNYSSELNVNALLLGDSALYLCASSLSQTNNEQFFGPGTRLTVL.

The table lists this clone with a few counts. The chain carries TRBV7-9 and TRBJ2-7, with D possibly matching TRBD1 (6 bases). This CDR3 is 16 amino acids long. Trimming removed 5 bases from V and 1 base from J, with 18 bases in between. Germline lookup yields CDR1 SEHNR and CDR2 FQNEAQ (reference sequence). The DNA of the CDR3 is TGTGCCAGCAGCCAGAAACAGGGAACGGGGTCCTACGAGCAGTACTTC. It specifies CASSQKQGTGSYEQYF.

This chain uses TRBV28 with TRBJ2-4; no firm D call. The germline V and J ends were trimmed by 4 bases and 0 bases, with 10 bases remaining between them. The CDR3 runs to 15 residues. Germline V gives CDR1 MDHEN, CDR2 SYDVKM. This chain's CDR3 is CASSSDRVAKNIQYF. Here the CDR3 DNA reads TGTGCCAGCAGTTCAGACCGGGTAGCCAAAAACATTCAGTACTTC.

This clone was observed a few times. The chain joins TRBV19 to TRBJ1-1; 9 bases are a match to TRBD1. The length of the CDR3 is 15 residues. Germline V gene sequence: CDR1 LNHDA, CDR2 SQIVND (reference sequence). The trim removed 5 bases at V and 1 base at J, leaving 5 bases unmatched. CDR3 sequence (DNA): TGTGCCAGTAGTCTTCACAGGGGGCGGAACACTGAAGCTTTCTTT. The encoded protein is CASSLHRGRNTEAFF. Together with reference TRBV19 and TRBJ1-1, the CDR3 gives the full variable domain: DGGITQSPKYLFRKEGQNVTLSCEQNLNHDAMYWYRQDPGQGLRLIYYSQIVNDFQKGDIAEGYSVSREKKESFPLTVTSAQKNPTAFYLCASSLHRGRNTEAFFGQGTRLTVV.

The chain recombines TRBV5-1 with TRBJ2-3; the D is unclear. Germline V gene data show CDR1 as SGHRS and CDR2 as YFSETQ. This CDR3 has 13 residues. V gave up 0 bases and J gave up 12 bases, with 14 bases separating them. CDR3 DNA: TGCGCCAGCAGCTTGGGTTCTCTGTCCCCCCAGTATTTT. Its translation: CASSLGSLSPQYF. The variable domain in full, completed from reference TRBV5-1 and TRBJ2-3, reads KAGVTQTPRYLIKTRGQQVTLSCSPISGHRSVSWYQQTPGQGLQFLFEYFSETQRNKGNFPGRFSGRQFSNSRSEMNVSTLELGDSALYLCASSLGSLSPQYFGPGTRLTVL.

This clone has a handful of counts. V and J are TRBV4-2 and TRBJ2-3; TRBD2 aligns across 7 bases. J was trimmed by 4 bases and V by 1 base; bases with no gene match: 5. Germline values: CDR1 LGHNA, CDR2 YNFKEQ. This CDR3 spans 15 amino acids. The CDR3 DNA reads as TGTGCCAGCAGCCAAGGGGGGGGGAGTGCAGATACGCAGTATTTT. Translated: CASSQGGGSADTQYF.

CDR3: CASSAEAIHEQYF. For the CDR3, the DNA is TGTGCCAGCAGCGCAGAGGCCATCCACGAGCAGTACTTC. The chain carries TRBV9 and TRBJ2-7, with no clear D. Trimming left V 3 bases short and J 5 bases short, with 12 bases between. This CDR3 contains 13 residues. CDR1 and CDR2 from the germline V gene are SGDLS and YYNGEE.

This chain links TRBV18 with TRBJ2-5; 7 nucleotides align to TRBD2. The germline V gene encodes CDR1 KGHSH and CDR2 LQKENI. Unmatched junction bases numbered 5, after V lost 8 bases and J lost 2 bases. This CDR3 contains 13 residues. The CDR3 sequence: CASQGGVQETQYF. Written as DNA, the CDR3 is TGTGCCAGCCAGGGAGGGGTTCAAGAGACCCAGTACTTC.

The chain is built from TRBV18 and TRBJ2-7; TRBD1 matches at 9 bases. Germline CDR1 KGHSH, CDR2 LQKENI. Trimming cost V 4 bases and J 6 bases; bases outside gene matches: 7. This CDR3 has 14 residues. CDR3 region: CASSLPGTGTEQYF. CDR3 coding DNA: TGTGCCAGCTCACTGCCCGGGACAGGGACCGAGCAGTACTTC.